This entry features one T cell receptor (beta chain) sequence. Its antigen is unidentified. Clones were sequenced by immunoSEQ multiplex PCR, and TCRdb holds only the in-frame ones, with some missing. Of 200,000 or so clones in the sample, about 80% were seen once. The data belong to a study of cytomegalovirus exposure and HLA in healthy donors. Study conclusions and caveats: The tendency of first-cohort TCR clusters to co-occur in the roughly 110 validation repertoires was identified by a subsequent analysis. A few chains tied to CMV proved CMV antigen-specific in vitro. A classifier reportedly called cytomegalovirus status with high sensitivity and specificity. Cytomegalovirus association was listed for around 180 TCR beta chains.

Per germline, CDR1 MDHEN and CDR2 SYDVKM. Trimming stripped 5 bases from V and 2 bases from J, with 12 bases between. This CDR3 region has 14 residues. The material sequenced was PBMCs. The chain carries TRBV28 and TRBJ1-2; possibly TRBD1 for D (5 bases). This clonotype was obtained from a man younger than 30 in good health and CMV-seropositive. CDR3: CASSGRGVNYGYTF. CDR3 nucleotides: TGTGCCAGCAGTGGAAGGGGCGTCAACTATGGCTACACCTTC.